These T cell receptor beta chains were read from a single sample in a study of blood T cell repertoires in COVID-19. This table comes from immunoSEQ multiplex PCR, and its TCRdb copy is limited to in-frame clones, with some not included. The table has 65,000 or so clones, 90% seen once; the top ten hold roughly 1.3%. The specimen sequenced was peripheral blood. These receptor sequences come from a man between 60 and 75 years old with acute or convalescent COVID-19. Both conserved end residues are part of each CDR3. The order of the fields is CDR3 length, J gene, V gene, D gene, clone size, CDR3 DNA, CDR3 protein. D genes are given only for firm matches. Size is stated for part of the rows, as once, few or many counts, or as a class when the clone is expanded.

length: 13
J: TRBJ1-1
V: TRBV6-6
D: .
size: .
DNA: TGTGCCAGCAGTGCTCAAAGGGGCACTGAAGCTTTCTTT
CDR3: CASSAQRGTEAFF

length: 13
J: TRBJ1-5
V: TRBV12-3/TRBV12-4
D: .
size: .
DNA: TGTGCCAGCAGCCCAGACAATAATCAGCCCCAGCATTTT
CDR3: CASSPDNNQPQHF

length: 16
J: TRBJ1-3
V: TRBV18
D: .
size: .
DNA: TGTGCCAGCTCACCACCGAACTCCCTCTCTGGAAACACCATATATTTT
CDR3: CASSPPNSLSGNTIYF

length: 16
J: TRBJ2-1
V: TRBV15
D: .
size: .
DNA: TGTGCCACCAGCACCTTCGGGACTGGGGTGTCGGGCGAGCAGTTCTTC
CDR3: CATSTFGTGVSGEQFF

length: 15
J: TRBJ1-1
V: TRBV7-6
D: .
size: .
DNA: TGTGCCAGCAGCGCCGAACAGGGTCGGAACACTGAAGCTTTCTTT
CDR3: CASSAEQGRNTEAFF

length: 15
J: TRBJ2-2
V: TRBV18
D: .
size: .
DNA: TGTGCCAGCTCCGAGTTCAGGACAGACACCGGGGAGCTGTTTTTT
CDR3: CASSEFRTDTGELFF

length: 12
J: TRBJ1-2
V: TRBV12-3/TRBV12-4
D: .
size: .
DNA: TGTGCCAGTCTTACCAGAACCTATGGCTACACCTTC
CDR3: CASLTRTYGYTF

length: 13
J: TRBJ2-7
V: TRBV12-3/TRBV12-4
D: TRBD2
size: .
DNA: TGTGCCAGCAGGCCCAGCGGGGCCCACGAGCAGTACTTC
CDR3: CASRPSGAHEQYF

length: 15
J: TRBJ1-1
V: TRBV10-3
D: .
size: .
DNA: TGTGCCATCAGTGAGAGTCGACAGCTGAACACTGAAGCTTTCTTT
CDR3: CAISESRQLNTEAFF

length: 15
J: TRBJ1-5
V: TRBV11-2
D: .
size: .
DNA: TGTGCCAGCAGCCCTCTTGGGGAGAAGGGTCAGCCCCAGCATTTT
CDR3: CASSPLGEKGQPQHF

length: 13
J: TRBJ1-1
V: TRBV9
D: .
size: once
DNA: TGTGCCAGCAGCGTAGAATCAGGGAGGGTAGCTTTCTTT
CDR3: CASSVESGRVAFF

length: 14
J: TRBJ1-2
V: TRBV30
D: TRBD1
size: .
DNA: TGTGCCTGGAGTCAAACAGGGGTATACTATGGCTACACCTTC
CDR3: CAWSQTGVYYGYTF

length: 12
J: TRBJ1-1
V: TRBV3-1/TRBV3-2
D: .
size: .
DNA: TGTGCCAGCACTTATTTGGGGGGGCAAGCTTTCTTT
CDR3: CASTYLGGQAFF

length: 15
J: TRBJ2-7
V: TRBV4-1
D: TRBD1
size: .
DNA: TGCGCCAGCAGTCGACCGGACAGGGGGAGAGACGAGCAGTACTTC
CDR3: CASSRPDRGRDEQYF

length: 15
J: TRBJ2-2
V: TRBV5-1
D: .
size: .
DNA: TGCGCCAGCAGCTTGGGCCCGCCGGGCACCGGGGAGCTGTTTTTT
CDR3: CASSLGPPGTGELFF

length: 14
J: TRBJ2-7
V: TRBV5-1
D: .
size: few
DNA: TGCGCCAGCGCCCCGGGGAGTTTGTTCTACGAGCAGTACTTC
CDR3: CASAPGSLFYEQYF

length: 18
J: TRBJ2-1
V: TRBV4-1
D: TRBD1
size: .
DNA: TGCGCCAGCAGCCAAGATCGAGGACAGGGAGCGTCCTACAATGAGCAGTTCTTC
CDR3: CASSQDRGQGASYNEQFF

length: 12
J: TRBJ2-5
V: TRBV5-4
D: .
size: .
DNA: TGTGCCAGCGGCAGGATGTCAGAGACCCAGTACTTC
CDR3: CASGRMSETQYF

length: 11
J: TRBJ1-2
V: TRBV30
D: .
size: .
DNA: TGTGCCTGGAGTCGTAACTATGGCTACACCTTC
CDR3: CAWSRNYGYTF

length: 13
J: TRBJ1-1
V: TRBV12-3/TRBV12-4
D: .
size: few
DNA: TGTGCCAGCAGGGTTAGGAGGGGCACTGAAGCTTTCTTT
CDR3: CASRVRRGTEAFF

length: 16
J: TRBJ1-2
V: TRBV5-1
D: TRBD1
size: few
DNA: TGCGCCAGCAGCCCATTGCCGAGATCCACAGGGGGTGGCTACACCTTC
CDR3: CASSPLPRSTGGGYTF

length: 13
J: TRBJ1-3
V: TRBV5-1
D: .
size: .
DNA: TGCGCCAGCAGCCCCGGGAGTGGAAACACCATATATTTT
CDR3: CASSPGSGNTIYF

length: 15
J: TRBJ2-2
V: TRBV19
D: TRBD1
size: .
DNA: TGTGCCACTTCCTTACAGGGGCTGAACACCGGGGAGCTGTTTTTT
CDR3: CATSLQGLNTGELFF

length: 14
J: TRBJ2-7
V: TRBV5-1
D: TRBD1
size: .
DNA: TGCGCCAGCAGCCAGTCGGGACAGGGTAACGAGCAGTACTTC
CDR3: CASSQSGQGNEQYF

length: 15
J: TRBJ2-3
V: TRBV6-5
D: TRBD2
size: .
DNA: TGTGCCAGCAGAGTAGCGGGGGCCGGCACAGATACGCAGTATTTT
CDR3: CASRVAGAGTDTQYF

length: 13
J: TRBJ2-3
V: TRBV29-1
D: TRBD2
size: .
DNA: TGCAGCTTTGACCGGGGGGTACTAGATACGCAGTATTTT
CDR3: CSFDRGVLDTQYF

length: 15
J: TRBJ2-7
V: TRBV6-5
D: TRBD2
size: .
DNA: TGTGCCAGCAGTTACGGAGCGGGGGGTGATCCCAAACAGTACTTC
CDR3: CASSYGAGGDPKQYF

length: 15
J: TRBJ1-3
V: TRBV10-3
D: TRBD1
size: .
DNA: TGTGCCATCAGTGGCGACAGGGGCTCTGGAAACACCATATATTTT
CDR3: CAISGDRGSGNTIYF

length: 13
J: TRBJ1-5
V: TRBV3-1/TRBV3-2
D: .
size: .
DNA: TGTGCCAGCAGCCCAGGTCCCTCCCAGCCCCAGCATTTT
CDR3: CASSPGPSQPQHF

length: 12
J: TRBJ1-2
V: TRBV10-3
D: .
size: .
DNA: TGTGCCATCAGTGAACCAGGGGAAGGCTACACCTTC
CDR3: CAISEPGEGYTF

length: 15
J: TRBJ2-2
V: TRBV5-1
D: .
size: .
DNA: TGCGCCAGCAGCTTCAATGGAGGTTTCACCGGGGAGCTGTTTTTT
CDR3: CASSFNGGFTGELFF

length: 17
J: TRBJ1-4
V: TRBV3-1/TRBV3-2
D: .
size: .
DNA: TGTGCCAGCAGCCAAGACTTTGGTAGCGCAACTAATGAAAAACTGTTTTTT
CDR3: CASSQDFGSATNEKLFF

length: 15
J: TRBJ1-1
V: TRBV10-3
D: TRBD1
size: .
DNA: TGTGCCATCAGGAACCGACAGGGCCTGAACACTGAAGCTTTCTTT
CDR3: CAIRNRQGLNTEAFF

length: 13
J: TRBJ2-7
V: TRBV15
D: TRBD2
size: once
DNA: TGTGCCATAAGCGGGGGGATGACCTACGAGCAGTACTTC
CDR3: CAISGGMTYEQYF

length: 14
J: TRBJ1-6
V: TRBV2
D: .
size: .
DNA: TGTGCCAGCACGGAGGGACCCTATAATTCACCCCTCCACTTT
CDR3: CASTEGPYNSPLHF

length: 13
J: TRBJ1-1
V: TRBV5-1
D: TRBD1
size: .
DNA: TGCGCCAGCAGCCGGACAGGGAACACTGAAGCTTTCTTT
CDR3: CASSRTGNTEAFF

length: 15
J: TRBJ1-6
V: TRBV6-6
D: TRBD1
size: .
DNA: TGTGCCAGCAGTTACAAGGACAGGGGGAATTCACCCCTCCACTTT
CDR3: CASSYKDRGNSPLHF

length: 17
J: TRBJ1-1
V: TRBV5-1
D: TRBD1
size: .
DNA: TGCGCCAGCAGCTTGGGGGACAGGGGCATGAAGATCACTGAAGCTTTCTTT
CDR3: CASSLGDRGMKITEAFF

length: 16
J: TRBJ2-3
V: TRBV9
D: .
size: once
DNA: TGTGCCAGCAGCGTAGACAGGGTAATCAGCACAGATACGCAGTATTTT
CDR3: CASSVDRVISTDTQYF

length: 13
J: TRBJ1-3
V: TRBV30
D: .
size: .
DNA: TGTGCCTGGAGTGTCGGCGGCCCAAACACCATATATTTT
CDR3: CAWSVGGPNTIYF

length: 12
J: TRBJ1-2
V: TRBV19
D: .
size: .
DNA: TGTGCCAGTAATAGACAGTTTGACGGCTACACCTTC
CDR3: CASNRQFDGYTF

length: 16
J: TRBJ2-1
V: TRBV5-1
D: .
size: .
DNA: TGCGCCAGCAGGTCTACGGGACTGAGCTCCTACAATGAGCAGTTCTTC
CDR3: CASRSTGLSSYNEQFF

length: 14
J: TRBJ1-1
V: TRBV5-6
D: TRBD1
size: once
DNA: TGTGCCAGCAGCTTGACCAAGGGGACAGGTAAAGCTTTCTTT
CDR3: CASSLTKGTGKAFF

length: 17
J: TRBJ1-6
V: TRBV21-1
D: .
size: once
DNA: TGTGCCAGCAGCAAAGTGAGGACAGACTATCTAAATTCACCCCTCCACTTT
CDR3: CASSKVRTDYLNSPLHF

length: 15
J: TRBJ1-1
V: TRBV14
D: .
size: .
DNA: TGTGCCAGCAGCTTCTTCCAGGGTAGGAGCACTGAAGCTTTCTTT
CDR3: CASSFFQGRSTEAFF

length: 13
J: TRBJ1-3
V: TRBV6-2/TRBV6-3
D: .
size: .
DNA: TGTGCCAGCAGCGAGGGAGTCGGAAACACCATATATTTT
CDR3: CASSEGVGNTIYF

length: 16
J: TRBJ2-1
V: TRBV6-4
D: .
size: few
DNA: TGTGCCAGCAGTGACACAGTGGGTTTGTCCTACAATGAGCAGTTCTTC
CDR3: CASSDTVGLSYNEQFF

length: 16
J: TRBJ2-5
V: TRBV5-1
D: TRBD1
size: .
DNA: TGCGCCAGCAGCTTGGCCGAGGGACAGGGAAAAGAGACCCAGTACTTC
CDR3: CASSLAEGQGKETQYF

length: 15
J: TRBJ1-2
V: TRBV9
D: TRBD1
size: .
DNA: TGTGCCAGCAGCGCCGACAGGGGGCGGAACTATGGCTACACCTTC
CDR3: CASSADRGRNYGYTF

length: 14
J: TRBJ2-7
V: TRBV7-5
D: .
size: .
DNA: TGTGCCAGAAGGTCCCGGGACTACTCCTACGAGCAGTACTTC
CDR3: CARRSRDYSYEQYF

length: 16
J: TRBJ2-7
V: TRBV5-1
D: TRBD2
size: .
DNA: TGCGCCAGCAGCTTCCAGACTAGCGGGGGAGCCTACGAGCAGTACTTC
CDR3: CASSFQTSGGAYEQYF

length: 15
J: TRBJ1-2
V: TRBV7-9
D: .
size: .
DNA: TGTGCCAGCAGCTTGAAAGGACTCAGTAACTATGGCTACACCTTC
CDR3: CASSLKGLSNYGYTF